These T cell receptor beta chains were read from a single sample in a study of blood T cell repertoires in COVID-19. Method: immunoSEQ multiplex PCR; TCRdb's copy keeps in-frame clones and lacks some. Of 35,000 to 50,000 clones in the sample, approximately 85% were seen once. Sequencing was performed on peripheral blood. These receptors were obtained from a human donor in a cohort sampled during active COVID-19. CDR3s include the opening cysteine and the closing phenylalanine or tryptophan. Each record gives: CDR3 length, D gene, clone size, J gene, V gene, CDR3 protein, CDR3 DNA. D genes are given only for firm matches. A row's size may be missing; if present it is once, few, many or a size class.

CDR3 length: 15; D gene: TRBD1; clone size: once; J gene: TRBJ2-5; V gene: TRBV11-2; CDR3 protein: CASSARQGWQETQYF; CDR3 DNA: TGTGCCAGCAGCGCGCGACAGGGATGGCAAGAGACCCAGTACTTC
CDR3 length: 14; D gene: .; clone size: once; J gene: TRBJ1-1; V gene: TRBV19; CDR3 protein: CASKFPTGNTEAFF; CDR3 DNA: TGTGCCAGTAAGTTCCCCACAGGGAACACTGAAGCTTTCTTT
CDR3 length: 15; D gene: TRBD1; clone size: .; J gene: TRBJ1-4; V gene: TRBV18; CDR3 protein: CASSPEEGASEKLFF; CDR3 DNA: TGTGCCAGCTCCCCCGAAGAGGGGGCGAGTGAAAAACTGTTTTTT
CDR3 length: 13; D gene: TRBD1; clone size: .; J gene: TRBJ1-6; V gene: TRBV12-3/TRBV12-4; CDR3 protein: CASTGQAHSPLHF; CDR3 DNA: TGTGCCAGTACCGGACAGGCCCATTCACCCCTCCACTTT
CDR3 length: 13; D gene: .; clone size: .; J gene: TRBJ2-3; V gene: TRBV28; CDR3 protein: CASSRTGPDTQYF; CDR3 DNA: TGTGCCAGCAGTCGAACAGGGCCAGATACGCAGTATTTT
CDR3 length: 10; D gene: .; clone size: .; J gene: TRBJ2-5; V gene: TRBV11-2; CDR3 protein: CASGGETQYF; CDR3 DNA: TGTGCCAGTGGGGGGGAGACCCAGTACTTC
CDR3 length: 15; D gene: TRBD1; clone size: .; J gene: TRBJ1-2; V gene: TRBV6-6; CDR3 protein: CASSRTGGSPYGYTF; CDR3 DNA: TGTGCCAGCAGTCGGACAGGGGGCAGCCCCTATGGCTACACCTTC
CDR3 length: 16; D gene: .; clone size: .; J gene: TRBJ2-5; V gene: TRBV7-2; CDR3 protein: CASSLDLSRRQETQYF; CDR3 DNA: TGTGCCAGCAGCTTAGATCTCTCCCGGAGGCAAGAGACCCAGTACTTC
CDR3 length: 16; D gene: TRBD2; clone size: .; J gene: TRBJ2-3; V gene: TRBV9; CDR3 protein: CASSPTSGGAGDTQYF; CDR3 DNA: TGTGCCAGCAGCCCCACTAGCGGGGGGGCCGGAGATACGCAGTATTTT
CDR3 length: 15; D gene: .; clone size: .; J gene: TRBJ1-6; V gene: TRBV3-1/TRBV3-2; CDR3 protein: CASRPQGSFNSPLHF; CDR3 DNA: TGTGCCAGCAGACCCCAGGGCTCCTTTAATTCACCCCTCCACTTT
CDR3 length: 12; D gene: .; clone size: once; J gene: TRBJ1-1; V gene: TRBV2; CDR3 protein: CASRKDSSEAFF; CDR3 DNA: TGTGCCAGCAGGAAGGACAGCTCTGAAGCTTTCTTT
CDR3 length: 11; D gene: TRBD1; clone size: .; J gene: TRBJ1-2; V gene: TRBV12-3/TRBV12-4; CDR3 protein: CASGQGYGYTF; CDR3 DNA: TGTGCCAGCGGACAGGGCTATGGCTACACCTTC
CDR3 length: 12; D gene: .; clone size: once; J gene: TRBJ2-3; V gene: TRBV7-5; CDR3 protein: CARSFRPDTQYF; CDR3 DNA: TGTGCCAGAAGCTTTCGTCCAGATACGCAGTATTTT
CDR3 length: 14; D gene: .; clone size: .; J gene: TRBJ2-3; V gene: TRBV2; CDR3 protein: CASSPRTGTDTQYF; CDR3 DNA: TGTGCCAGCAGTCCGCGGACAGGCACAGATACGCAGTATTTT
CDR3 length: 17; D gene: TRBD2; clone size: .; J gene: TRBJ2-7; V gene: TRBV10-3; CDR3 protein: CAIRKDPVAGGTYEQYF; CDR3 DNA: TGTGCCATCAGAAAAGATCCCGTAGCGGGGGGGACCTACGAGCAGTACTTC
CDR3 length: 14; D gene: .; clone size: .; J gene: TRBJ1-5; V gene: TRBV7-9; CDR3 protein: CASSLASGNQPQHF; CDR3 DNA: TGTGCCAGCAGCTTAGCATCCGGGAATCAGCCCCAGCATTTT
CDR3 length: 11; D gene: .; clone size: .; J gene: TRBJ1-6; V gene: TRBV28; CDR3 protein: CASSKSGSKDF; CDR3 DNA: TGTGCCAGCAGCAAGTCAGGGTCTAAGGACTTT
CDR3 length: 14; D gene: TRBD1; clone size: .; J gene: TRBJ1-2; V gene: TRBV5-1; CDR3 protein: CASSLVRGPYGYTF; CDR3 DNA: TGCGCCAGCAGCTTGGTAAGGGGGCCCTATGGCTACACCTTC
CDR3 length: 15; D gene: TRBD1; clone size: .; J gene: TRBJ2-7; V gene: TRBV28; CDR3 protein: CASSSTAWGQLEQYF; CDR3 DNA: TGTGCCAGCAGTTCGACCGCCTGGGGACAGCTCGAGCAGTACTTC
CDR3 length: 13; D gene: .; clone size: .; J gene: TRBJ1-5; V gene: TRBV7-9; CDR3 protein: CASSFQNNQPQHF; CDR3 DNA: TGTGCCAGCAGCTTCCAAAACAATCAGCCCCAGCATTTT
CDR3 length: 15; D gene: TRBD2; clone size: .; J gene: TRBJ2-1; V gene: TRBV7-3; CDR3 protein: CASSLSGTSRNEQFF; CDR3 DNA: TGTGCCAGCAGCTTATCGGGGACTAGTCGGAATGAGCAGTTCTTC
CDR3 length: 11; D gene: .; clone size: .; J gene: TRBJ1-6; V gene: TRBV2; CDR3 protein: CASRLSSPLHF; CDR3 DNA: TGTGCCAGCAGATTATCCTCACCCCTCCACTTT
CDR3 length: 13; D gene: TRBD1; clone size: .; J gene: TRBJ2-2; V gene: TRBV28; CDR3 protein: CASRTGGVGELFF; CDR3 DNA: TGTGCCAGTCGGACAGGGGGGGTCGGGGAGCTGTTTTTT
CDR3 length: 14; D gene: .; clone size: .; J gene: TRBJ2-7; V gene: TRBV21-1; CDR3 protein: CASRGTGRGYEQYF; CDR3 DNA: TGTGCCAGCAGGGGGACAGGGAGAGGTTACGAGCAGTACTTC
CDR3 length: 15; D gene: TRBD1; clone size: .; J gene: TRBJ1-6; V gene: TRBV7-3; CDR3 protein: CASSLQGAGDSPLHF; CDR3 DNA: TGTGCCAGCAGCTTACAGGGGGCGGGAGATTCACCCCTCCACTTT
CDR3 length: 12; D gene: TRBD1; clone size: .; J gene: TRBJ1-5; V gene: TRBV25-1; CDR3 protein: CASGQGYQPQHF; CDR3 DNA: TGTGCCAGCGGACAGGGATATCAGCCCCAGCATTTT
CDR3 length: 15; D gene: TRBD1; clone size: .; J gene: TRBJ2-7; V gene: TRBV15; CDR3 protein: CATSRDRQGYHEQYF; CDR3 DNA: TGTGCCACCAGCAGAGACCGACAGGGTTACCACGAGCAGTACTTC
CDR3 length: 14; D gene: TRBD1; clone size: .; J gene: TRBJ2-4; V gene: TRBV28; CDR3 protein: CASSLEDRTNIQYF; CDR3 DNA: TGTGCCAGCAGTTTAGAGGACAGGACAAACATTCAGTACTTC
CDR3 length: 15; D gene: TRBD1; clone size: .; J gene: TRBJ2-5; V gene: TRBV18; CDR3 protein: CASSPRDSPQETQYF; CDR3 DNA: TGTGCCAGCTCACCCCGGGACAGCCCCCAAGAGACCCAGTACTTC
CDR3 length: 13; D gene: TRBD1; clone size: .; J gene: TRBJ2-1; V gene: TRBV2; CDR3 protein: CARGTGSYNEQFF; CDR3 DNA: TGTGCCAGGGGGACAGGGTCTTACAATGAGCAGTTCTTC
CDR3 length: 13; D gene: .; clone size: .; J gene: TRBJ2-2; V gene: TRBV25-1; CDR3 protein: CASRRENTGELFF; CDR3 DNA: TGTGCCTCGCGGAGGGAGAACACCGGGGAGCTGTTTTTT
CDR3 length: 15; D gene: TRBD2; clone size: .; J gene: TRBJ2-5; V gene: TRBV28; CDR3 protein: CASSLGTSGGETQYF; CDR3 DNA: TGTGCCAGCAGTTTAGGAACTAGCGGGGGGGAGACCCAGTACTTC
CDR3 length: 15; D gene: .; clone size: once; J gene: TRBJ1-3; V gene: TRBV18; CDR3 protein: CASSPPSSSGNTIYF; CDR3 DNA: TGTGCCAGCTCACCACCTTCGAGCTCTGGAAACACCATATATTTT
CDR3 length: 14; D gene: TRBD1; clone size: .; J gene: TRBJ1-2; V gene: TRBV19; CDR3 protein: CASSMDRVLDGYTF; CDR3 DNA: TGTGCCAGTAGTATGGACAGGGTGTTAGATGGCTACACCTTC
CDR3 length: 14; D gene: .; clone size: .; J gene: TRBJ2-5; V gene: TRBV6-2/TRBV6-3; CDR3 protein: CASSAGLHVETQYF; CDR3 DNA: TGTGCCAGCAGTGCAGGACTCCATGTGGAGACCCAGTACTTC
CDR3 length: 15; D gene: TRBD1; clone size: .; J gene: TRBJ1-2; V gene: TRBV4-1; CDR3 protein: CASSAVDRANYGYTF; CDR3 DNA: TGCGCCAGCAGCGCCGTCGACAGGGCTAACTATGGCTACACCTTC
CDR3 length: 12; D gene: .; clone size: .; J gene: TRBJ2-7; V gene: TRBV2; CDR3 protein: CASSGLVYEQYF; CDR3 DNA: TGTGCCAGCAGTGGTCTAGTCTACGAGCAGTACTTC
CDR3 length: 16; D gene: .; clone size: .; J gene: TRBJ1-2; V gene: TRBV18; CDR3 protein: CASSPQSGGGDYGYTF; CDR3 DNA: TGTGCCAGCTCACCACAGTCCGGAGGTGGTGACTATGGCTACACCTTC
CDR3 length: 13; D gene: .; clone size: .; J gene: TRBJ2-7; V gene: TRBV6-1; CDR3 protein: CASSEASGNEQYF; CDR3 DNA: TGTGCCAGCAGTGAAGCCTCGGGGAACGAGCAGTACTTC
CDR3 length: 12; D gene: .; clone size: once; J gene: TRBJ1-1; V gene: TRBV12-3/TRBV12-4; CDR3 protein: CASSPRNTEAFF; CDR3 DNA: TGTGCCAGCAGCCCGAGGAACACTGAAGCTTTCTTT
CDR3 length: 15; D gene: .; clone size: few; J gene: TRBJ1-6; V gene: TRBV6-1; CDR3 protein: CASSELALVPSPLHF; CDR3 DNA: TGTGCCAGCAGTGAACTCGCACTTGTTCCCTCACCCCTCCACTTT
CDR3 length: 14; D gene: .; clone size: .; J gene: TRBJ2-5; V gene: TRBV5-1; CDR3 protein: CASSLGLREETQYF; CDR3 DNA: TGCGCCAGCAGCTTGGGACTACGAGAAGAGACCCAGTACTTC
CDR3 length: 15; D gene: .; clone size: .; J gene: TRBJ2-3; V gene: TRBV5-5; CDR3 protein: CASTLWQTNVDTQYF; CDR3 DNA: TGTGCCAGCACCTTGTGGCAGACTAACGTGGATACGCAGTATTTT
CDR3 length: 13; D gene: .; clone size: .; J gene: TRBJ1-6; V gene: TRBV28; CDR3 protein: CATRQGNNSPLHF; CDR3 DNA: TGTGCCACCCGTCAGGGTAATAATTCACCCCTCCACTTT
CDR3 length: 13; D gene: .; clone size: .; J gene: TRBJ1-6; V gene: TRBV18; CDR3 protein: CASSPAGNSPLHF; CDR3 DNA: TGTGCCAGCTCACCAGCGGGTAATTCACCCCTCCACTTT
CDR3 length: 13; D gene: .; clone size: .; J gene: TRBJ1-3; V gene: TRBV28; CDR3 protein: CASSPRNSGTIYF; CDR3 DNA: TGTGCCAGCAGTCCCCGCAATAGCGGCACCATATATTTT